One and the same sample provided the 9 T cell receptor beta chains below, sequenced in a study of T cells expressing NK-cell markers. With the 5' RACE reads reprocessed, TCRdb shows one record per CDR3 protein and no DNA. The table counts about 460,000 distinct CDR3 sequences; 1.4% lies in the top ten. Sequencing used blood T cells: a sorted CD56 or NKG2C T cell subset, CD4+ or CD8+ T cells, or bulk PBMC T cells (not recorded which). All receptors derive from a woman aged 50 to 60 in good health.

This chain links TRBV5-1 with TRBJ2-1; TCRdb calls TRBD1, which cannot be checked without DNA. Germline V gene lookup returns CDR1 SGHRS and CDR2 YFSETQ. The length of the CDR3 is 16 residues. This CDR3 is CASSLSGTPPYNEQFF. Full variable domain (rest looked up from reference TRBV5-1 and TRBJ2-1): KAGVTQTPRYLIKTRGQQVTLSCSPISGHRSVSWYQQTPGQGLQFLFEYFSETQRNKGNFPGRFSGRQFSNSRSEMNVSTLELGDSALYLCASSLSGTPPYNEQFFGPGTRLTVL.

The chain joins TRBV29-1 to TRBJ2-1. This CDR3 comprises 14 residues. CDR1 and CDR2 from the germline V gene are SQVTM and ANQGSEA. The CDR3 spells CSVSPGNTGNEQFF.

The chain is built from TRBV4-2 and TRBJ2-1. The CDR3 spans 14 residues. CDR1 is LGHNA, CDR2 YNFKEQ, per germline. The CDR3 sequence is CASSQDRGINEQFF.

This sequence joins TRBV15 and TRBJ2-1; with no DNA, the TCRdb D assignment of TRBD2 cannot be verified. Germline CDR1 and CDR2: LNHNV and YYDKDF (reference sequence). This CDR3 is 15 amino acids long. The CDR3 spells CATSPEGRAYNEQFF.

V is TRBV24-1 and J is TRBJ2-1; TCRdb reports TRBD2, a call that lacks DNA to check it against. Germline CDR1 KGHDR, CDR2 SFDVKD. The CDR3 spans 16 residues. CDR3 residues: CATSDLSSGIYNEQFF.

This chain uses TRBV7-6 with TRBJ2-1; no DNA is available, so the TRBD2 call from TCRdb remains unchecked. This CDR3 region has 20 residues. The germline V gene encodes CDR1 SGHVS and CDR2 FNYEAQ. The CDR3 is CASSLAQGLAGEGLYNEQFF.

This chain's CDR3 is CASSRASGRANGELFF. The V gene is TRBV14, the J gene TRBJ2-2; TCRdb calls TRBD2, which cannot be checked without DNA. The CDR3 consists of 16 residues. Germline V gives CDR1 SGHDN, CDR2 FVKESK.

The chain links TRBV10-3 to TRBJ2-7; TCRdb's assignment of TRBD1 cannot be checked, as there is no DNA. Per the germline V gene, CDR1 is ENHRY and CDR2 is SYGVKD. The CDR3 loop spans 14 amino acids. This CDR3 reads CAISDPNRVGERYF.

The V gene is TRBV20-1, the J gene TRBJ2-1; with no DNA, the TCRdb D assignment of TRBD2 cannot be verified. Germline V gives CDR1 DFQATT, CDR2 SNEGSKA (reference sequence). CDR3 length: 15 residues. The CDR3 here is CSAPERASGINEQFF.